A single sample gave rise to the 29 T cell receptor beta chains below, sequenced in a study of blood T cell repertoires in COVID-19 (TCRdb year 2020). Libraries were built with the immunoSEQ multiplex PCR assay. TCRdb carries this immuneACCESS record with in-frame sequences only. Its versions omit some clonotypes, under half of them owing to an unresolved V gene in the studies checked, with the rest unexplained. Counted in this sample were about 370,000 clones; roughly 90% of them appeared once. Under 4% of the sample is in the top ten clones. Sequenced material: peripheral blood. Receptor source: a woman in her 30s with COVID-19, enrolled during active disease.

V gene TRBV11-2 combines with J gene TRBJ2-1; TRBD2 matches at 7 bases. From germline, CDR1 is SGHAT and CDR2 FQNNGV. This CDR3 spans 17 amino acids. V dropped 6 bases and J dropped 6; count of bases not matched to a gene: 17. CDR3 residues: CASSETGGGDLFNEQFF. Written as DNA, the CDR3 is TGTGCCAGCAGTGAAACGGGTGGGGGGGATCTTTTCAATGAGCAGTTCTTC.

This chain links TRBV9 with TRBJ1-2, with 7 bases aligning to TRBD1. The CDR3 extends over 13 amino acids. With V trimmed by 4 bases and J by 3 bases, 3 bases remained unmatched. CDR1 and CDR2 from the germline V gene are SGDLS and YYNGEE. This CDR3 reads CASSPGTDYGYTF. CDR3 bases: TGTGCCAGCAGCCCCGGGACAGACTATGGCTACACCTTC.

In DNA, the CDR3 is TGTGCCAGCAGCCTAACAGGCTACGAGCAGTACGTC. This codes for CASSLTGYEQYV. V usage is TRBV11-2 and J usage is TRBJ2-7; D may be TRBD1 (5 bases). Germline loops: CDR1 SGHAT, CDR2 FQNNGV. The CDR3 is 12 residues long. Trimming removed 5 bases from V and 3 bases from J, with 8 bases in between.

CDR3: CASSEVGRGLVGTEAFF. For the CDR3, the DNA is TGTGCCAGCAGTGAAGTGGGCAGGGGGCTGGTTGGCACTGAAGCTTTCTTT. This sequence joins TRBV6-1 and TRBJ1-1; 8 bases are a match to TRBD1. The trim removed 1 base at V and 4 bases at J, leaving 11 bases unmatched. CDR1 is MNHNS, CDR2 SASEGT, per germline. The CDR3 has 17 amino acids.

DNA of the CDR3: TGTGCCAGCAGCATAAGAAGCGGGACTAGGATGTACCAAGAGACCCAGTACTTC. Its translation: CASSIRSGTRMYQETQYF. The genes are TRBV7-9 and TRBJ2-5; 8 nucleotides match TRBD2. Germline V gene sequence: CDR1 SEHNR, CDR2 FQNEAQ (reference sequence). The CDR3 is 18 amino acids. V lost 5 bases and J lost 0; bases outside the gene matches: 14.

In its sample, this clone was seen once. The CDR3 loop reads CASSYEGAGEQYV. The CDR3 DNA reads TGTGCCAGCAGTTACGAGGGGGCTGGCGAGCAGTACGTC. V usage is TRBV6-5 and J usage is TRBJ2-7, with TRBD1 matching over 7 bases. V shed 2 bases and J 6 bases; nucleotides not matched to a gene: 4. This CDR3 has 13 amino acids. The germline V gene has CDR1 MNHEY and CDR2 SVGAGI.

The chain links TRBV7-6 to TRBJ2-2; 11 bases map to TRBD1. This CDR3 has 17 amino acids. The ends lost 5 bases at V and 6 bases at J; junction bases unmatched: 11. Germline CDR1 is SGHVS and CDR2 is FNYEAQ. CDR3 region: CASSPYTGTGGPGELFF. CDR3 nucleotide sequence: TGTGCCAGCAGCCCTTACACCGGGACAGGGGGACCCGGGGAGCTGTTTTTT.

The table lists this clone with a few counts. The rearrangement links TRBV10-1 to TRBJ2-7, with 7 nucleotides matching TRBD1. The CDR3 runs to 14 residues. Unmatched junction bases numbered 9, after V lost 8 bases and J lost 2 bases. The V gene's germline CDR1 is WNHNN and CDR2 SYGVQD (reference sequence). This CDR3 reads CASDLRDSTYEQYV. The CDR3 region has the DNA TGCGCCAGCGACCTCCGGGACAGCACCTACGAGCAGTACGTC.

The chain carries TRBV5-4 and TRBJ2-1; the match to TRBD1 covers 12 bases. Trimming at V came to 4 bases and at J to 6 bases, leaving 5 bases not matched to a gene. CDR3 length equals 15 residues. Germline V gene lookup returns CDR1 SGHNT and CDR2 YYREEE (reference sequence). For the CDR3, the DNA is TGTGCCAGCAGCGGGACAGGGGGCTATGGCAATGAGCAGTTCTTC. Translated: CASSGTGGYGNEQFF.

The rearrangement uses TRBV28 and TRBJ1-4; D is perhaps TRBD1 (5 bases). The CDR3 totals 14 residues. Trimming took 2 bases from V and 8 from J, leaving 12 bases between them. The germline CDR1 and CDR2 sequences are MDHEN and SYDVKM. The DNA of the CDR3 is TGTGCCAGCAGTTTAAGTCAGGGAGGCGAAAAACTGTTTTTT. Its protein is CASSLSQGGEKLFF.

The genes are TRBV5-1 and TRBJ2-3; 8 nucleotides agree with TRBD1. J lost 1 base, V lost 2 bases, and 6 bases had no gene match. Germline CDR1 and CDR2: SGHRS and YFSETQ. The CDR3 is 16 residues long. The CDR3 DNA reads TGCGCCAGCAGCTTTTGGGGGACAGGAGGCACAGATACGCAGTATTTT. Protein sequence: CASSFWGTGGTDTQYF.

The chain recombines TRBV2 with TRBJ2-1, with TRBD2 matching 8 bases. The junction had 14 bases not matched to a gene; V was cut back by 6 bases and J by 4 bases. The CDR3 spans 17 residues. Germline CDR1 is SNHLY and CDR2 is FYNNEI. CDR3 amino acids: CASRPPTSSGPYNEQFF. CDR3 nucleotide sequence: TGTGCCAGCAGACCCCCTACTTCTAGCGGGCCGTACAATGAGCAGTTCTTC.

The genes are TRBV5-1 and TRBJ1-2; weak D call: TRBD1 (5 bases). Trimming took off 4 bases at V and 8 bases at J, with 18 bases between the two ends. CDR3 length: 14 residues. CDR1 and CDR2 from the germline V gene are SGHRS and YFSETQ. CDR3 sequence: CASSTRDFVTGYTF. The CDR3 DNA reads TGCGCCAGCAGCACCCGGGACTTCGTCACCGGCTACACCTTC.

This clone was counted once. V usage is TRBV14 and J usage is TRBJ2-1; D call uncertain. Germline V gene data show CDR1 as SGHDN and CDR2 as FVKESK. CDR3 length equals 14 residues. Trimming shortened V by 1 base and J by 4 bases, and 8 bases separated the two germline ends. As DNA, the CDR3 is TGTGCCAGCAGCCAAGCGACTCGATACAATGAGCAGTTCTTC. Translating gives CASSQATRYNEQFF. Combining the CDR3 with reference TRBV14 and TRBJ2-1 gives the whole variable domain EAGVTQFPSHSVIEKGQTVTLRCDPISGHDNLYWYRRVMGKEIKFLLHFVKESKQDESGMPNNRFLAERTGGTYSTLKVQPAELEDSGVYFCASSQATRYNEQFFGPGTRLTVL.

This rearrangement joins TRBV27 to TRBJ1-2, with 8 positions matching TRBD1. Germline CDR1 MNHEY, CDR2 SMNVEV (reference sequence). There are 16 residues in the CDR3. The V and J ends lost 5 bases and 4 bases, in that order; junction bases with no gene match: 12. In nucleotides, the CDR3 is TGTGCCAGCAGTGTCCATAGGGGACAGGCGACCTATGGCTACACCTTC. Its protein is CASSVHRGQATYGYTF.

V is TRBV5-1 and J is TRBJ1-1; D ambiguous. Trimming took 3 bases from V and 2 from J, leaving 14 bases between them. Germline CDR1 reads SGHRS; CDR2 reads YFSETQ. This CDR3 contains 15 residues. In DNA form, the CDR3 reads TGCGCCAGCAGCTCCCTGGGGAGCAGAAACACTGAAGCTTTCTTT. As protein: CASSSLGSRNTEAFF.

This clone was counted once. The chain joins TRBV19 to TRBJ1-2, with TRBD1 matching 9 bases. The CDR3 totals 12 residues. The junction had 3 bases not matched to a gene; V was cut back by 9 bases and J by 4 bases. From germline, CDR1 is LNHDA and CDR2 SQIVND (reference sequence). The CDR3 DNA is TGTGCCAGCGCGGACAGGGGCTATGGCTACACCTTC. Protein sequence: CASADRGYGYTF.

The gene calls are TRBV23-1 and TRBJ2-7, with 8 bases aligning to TRBD1. TRBV23-1 is designated an ORF whose function remains uncertain. The CDR3 is 16 amino acids. V lost 4 bases to trimming and J lost 4 bases; unmatched junction nucleotides: 12. The CDR3 sequence: CASSPCRGRRRYEQYV. CDR3 DNA: TGCGCCAGCAGTCCGTGCAGGGGGCGCAGGCGATACGAGCAGTACGTC.

V is TRBV7-5 and J is TRBJ1-5; TRBD1 was called by the table and not checked on the DNA. TRBV7-5 is given as a pseudogene. The CDR3 is made up of 16 amino acids. This chain's CDR3 is CARSVKGTVTNQPQHF. Written as DNA, the CDR3 is TGTGCCAGAAGCGTCAAGGGGACAGTTACTAATCAGCCCCAGCATTTT.

As for this clone: Mismatch with germline at one junction end may stem from a read error. Other nucleotide sequences from this sample produce the same CDR3. The genes are TRBV7-9 and TRBJ2-7, with D possibly TRBD1 on 5 matching bases. The germline V gene encodes CDR1 SEHNR and CDR2 FQNEAQ (reference sequence). There are 13 residues in the CDR3. The CDR3 loop reads CASSLQGSHEQYF. In DNA, the CDR3 is TGTGCCAGCAGCTTACAGGGCTCCCACGAGCAGTACTTC.

The chain links TRBV28 to TRBJ2-3; D might be TRBD1 (5 bases). The CDR3 has 17 residues. The V end lost 1 base, the J end lost 1 base, and 15 bases lay between the germline ends. The germline V gene encodes CDR1 MDHEN and CDR2 SYDVKM. This CDR3 is CASSLSQGHMGTDTQYF. CDR3 bases: TGTGCCAGCAGTTTATCCCAAGGACACATGGGCACAGATACGCAGTATTTT.

The rearrangement joins TRBV2 to TRBJ2-2; no firm D call. CDR3 length: 13 residues. CDR1 and CDR2 from the germline V gene are SNHLY and FYNNEI. Between the trimmed V and J ends, which lost 6 bases and 1 base, there was a span of 6 bases. Written as DNA, the CDR3 is TGTGCCAGCAGCCAGAAGAACACCGGGGAGCTGTTTTTT. Amino acids: CASSQKNTGELFF.

The gene calls are TRBV5-1 and TRBJ1-3; no clear D. V lost 1 base and J lost 4, with 12 bases in between. The CDR3 consists of 15 residues. The germline V gene encodes CDR1 SGHRS and CDR2 YFSETQ. The CDR3 DNA follows: TGCGCCAGCAGCTTGTCGGACTCGGAGGGAAACACCATATATTTT. This encodes CASSLSDSEGNTIYF.

A single count supports this clone. The chain uses TRBV11-1 and TRBJ1-2; D perhaps matches TRBD1 (6 bases). Germline V lookup: CDR1 SGHAT, CDR2 FQDESV (reference sequence). Trimming removed 2 bases at V and 6 bases at J, with 10 bases between. The CDR3 is 13 residues long. DNA of the CDR3: TGTGCCAGCAGCTTACAGGGGATTGATGGCTACACCTTC. Translated, it gives CASSLQGIDGYTF.

The V gene is TRBV28, the J gene TRBJ2-2; D call uncertain. V lost 7 bases to trimming and J lost 0 bases, with 15 bases between them. The CDR3 has 16 residues. Per germline, CDR1 MDHEN and CDR2 SYDVKM. The CDR3, as DNA: TGTGCCAGCACCCGCAGGTTTAGTTCGAACACCGGGGAGCTGTTTTTT. Its protein is CASTRRFSSNTGELFF. The entire variable domain, with the rest obtained from reference TRBV28 and TRBJ2-2, is as follows: DVKVTQSSRYLVKRTGEKVFLECVQDMDHENMFWYRQDPGLGLRLIYFSYDVKMKEKGDIPEGYSVSREKKERFSLILESASTNQTSMYLCASTRRFSSNTGELFFGEGSRLTVL.

The genes are TRBV6-2 or TRBV6-3 and TRBJ2-7, with 7 bases identical to TRBD1. J gave up 6 bases and V 2 bases, and 10 bases lay outside the gene matches. The CDR3 spans 15 residues. CDR1 is MNHEY, CDR2 SVGEGT, per germline. CDR3 sequence: CASSYGEQGLGEQYV. CDR3 coding DNA: TGTGCCAGCAGTTACGGGGAACAGGGGCTAGGCGAGCAGTACGTC.

This clone was detected only once. The gene calls are TRBV6-2 or TRBV6-3 and TRBJ2-7, with 9 bases that match TRBD2. Losses at the gene ends were 3 bases for V and 4 bases for J; bases not matched to a gene: 4. The CDR3 loop spans 14 amino acids. CDR1 is MNHEY, CDR2 SVGEGT, per germline. For the CDR3, the DNA is TGTGCCAGCAGTTATGCGGGGGGGCGATACGAGCAGTACTTC. Its translation: CASSYAGGRYEQYF.

This clone was seen only once. This chain uses TRBV27 with TRBJ1-5, with D tentatively TRBD1 (5 bases). CDR1 MNHEY and CDR2 SMNVEV come from the germline V gene (reference sequence). Trimming left V 3 bases short and J 0 bases short, with 21 bases between. This CDR3 spans 19 amino acids. CDR3 in amino acids: CASSFLPPTARFSNQPQHF. CDR3 coding DNA: TGTGCCAGCAGTTTCCTCCCCCCGACAGCCCGTTTTAGCAATCAGCCCCAGCATTTT.

The chain combines TRBV6-2 or TRBV6-3 with TRBJ2-2; 11 bases match TRBD2. V was clipped by 0 bases and J by 4 bases; unmatched bases: 7. The CDR3 runs 18 residues. Germline V lookup: CDR1 MNHEY, CDR2 SVGEGT. The CDR3 protein is CASSYSRLAGSSTGELFF. Written as DNA, the CDR3 is TGTGCCAGCAGTTACTCGCGACTAGCGGGGTCGTCCACCGGGGAGCTGTTTTTT.